This passage covers 2 T cell receptor beta chains from one sample sequenced in a study of response to subunit inactivated influenza vaccine. TCRdb reprocessed the RT-PCR reads with MiXCR, giving one entry per CDR3 protein. The table includes a few hundred thousand distinct CDR3 sequences, 11% to 15% detected once. The sequences come from PBMCs from blood, collected less than 13 days after vaccination. Every receptor here comes from a man in his fifties or sixties who received an inactivated influenza vaccine.

This clonotype was recorded many times. The chain is built from TRBV20-1 and TRBJ2-7; 7 bases align to TRBD1. The CDR3 spans 13 residues. Germline V CDR1 and CDR2: DFQATT, SNEGSKA (reference sequence). Losses at the gene ends were 6 bases for V and 3 bases for J; bases not matched to a gene: 8. CDR3 residues: CSANDGTDYEQYF. CDR3 sequence (DNA): TGCAGTGCAAACGACGGGACAGACTACGAGCAGTACTTC.

DNA for the CDR3: TGTGCCAGCAGCCAAGTTCTGCGCTCCTACAATGAGCAGTTCTTC. Its translation: CASSQVLRSYNEQFF. This chain links TRBV14 with TRBJ2-1; D unresolved. The CDR3 sequence is 15 residues long. The V gene's germline CDR1 is SGHDN and CDR2 FVKESK. The V gene lost 1 base and the J gene lost 0 bases, with 7 bases spanning the gap.